This T cell receptor (beta chain) came from a study of cytomegalovirus exposure and HLA in healthy donors. The germline CDR1 and CDR2 sequences are LGHNA and YSLEER. V trimming: 2 bases; J trimming: 5 bases; junction bases outside the gene matches: 8. This CDR3 comprises 17 residues. The primer mix had 60 Vbeta and 13 Jbeta primers. The repertoire was sequenced with immunoSEQ multiplex PCR; TCRdb's copy has only in-frame clones and lacks some. The sample gives approximately 150,000 clones, roughly three fifths of which show up once; 6.5% is in the top ten. Sequencing input: PBMCs. The gene calls are TRBV4-3 and TRBJ2-2; 10 bases line up with TRBD1. The TCR was taken from a woman aged 55-70 years in good health and CMV-seronegative. The CDR3 DNA reads TGCGCCAGCAGCCAAAGCCCTGGACAGGGGGTTACCGGGGAGCTGTTTTTT. Protein sequence: CASSQSPGQGVTGELFF.